The rows below give T cell receptor beta chains drawn from one sample of a study of T-cell reconstitution after alpha-beta-depleted transplantation in children. TCRdb called the PCR reads again in MiXCR, with one record for every CDR3 protein. The sample yields approximately 250,000 distinct CDR3 sequences, more than 7.5% seen once. Source: PBMCs from the stem cell graft donor, taken from the stem cell graft. The receptors stem from a human donor who donated a stem cell graft to a child with SCID. Both conserved end residues are part of each CDR3. A D gene is named only where the DNA matches it firmly. Rows may omit the clone size; those that give it use once, few, many or a size class.

d_call clone_size j_call v_call cdr3_aa cdr3_nt
NA many TRBJ1-3 TRBV25-1 CASSGGHRGGENTIYF TGTGCCAGCAGTGGGGGACATCGGGGTGGAGAAAACACCATATATTTT
NA many TRBJ1-4 TRBV5-1 CASSPWDSGDEKLFF TGCGCCAGCAGCCCGTGGGACTCGGGGGATGAAAAACTGTTTTTT
NA many TRBJ2-7 TRBV11-1 CASNREPGYEQYF TGTGCCAGCAACCGGGAGCCGGGTTACGAGCAGTACTTC
NA NA TRBJ2-5 TRBV5-6 CASSSRRQETQYF TGTGCCAGCAGCTCCCGGCGGCAAGAGACCCAGTACTTC
NA few TRBJ1-2 TRBV5-5 CASSGGGGLGYTF TGTGCCAGCAGCGGTGGGGGGGGCCTCGGCTACACCTTC
NA many TRBJ1-1 TRBV10-2 CASSPSLNTEAFF TGCGCCAGCAGCCCTTCGTTGAACACTGAAGCTTTCTTT
NA many TRBJ1-4 TRBV5-6 CASSFTGLKKLFF TGTGCCAGCAGCTTCACAGGGCTTAAAAAACTGTTTTTT
TRBD1 NA TRBJ2-7 TRBV5-1 CASSRTGGLSSYEQYF TGCGCCAGCAGCCGGACAGGGGGACTTAGCTCCTACGAGCAGTACTTC
TRBD2 NA TRBJ2-3 TRBV29-1 CSVRRGGRPDTQYF TGCAGCGTTCGGCGGGGGGGCCGCCCAGATACGCAGTATTTT
TRBD1 many TRBJ1-4 TRBV12-3/TRBV12-4 CASSPGTGNEKLFF TGTGCCAGCAGCCCCGGGACAGGGAATGAAAAACTGTTTTTT
NA many TRBJ2-3 TRBV5-1 CASSLAYSSSTDTQYF TGCGCCAGCAGCTTGGCCTACAGTTCTAGCACAGATACGCAGTATTTT
TRBD1 many TRBJ1-3 TRBV9 CASSPTTRDRGRNTIYF TGTGCCAGCAGCCCGACGACCCGGGACAGGGGAAGAAACACCATATATTTT
TRBD1 many TRBJ1-1 TRBV16 CASSRDRMNTEAFF TGTGCCAGCAGCCGGGACAGAATGAACACTGAAGCTTTCTTT
TRBD2 many TRBJ2-7 TRBV12-3/TRBV12-4 CASSLTVTSAAYEQYF TGTGCCAGCAGTCTTACTGTGACTAGCGCCGCCTACGAGCAGTACTTC
TRBD1 many TRBJ1-1 TRBV5-1 CASSLVVGGTSEAFF TGCGCCAGCAGCTTGGTTGTAGGGGGCACCTCGGAAGCTTTCTTT
NA many TRBJ1-4 TRBV5-1 CASSLEGTPDEKLFF TGCGCCAGCAGCTTGGAGGGGACACCGGATGAAAAACTGTTTTTT
NA many TRBJ2-3 TRBV5-8 CASSLDADTQYF TGTGCCAGCAGCTTGGATGCAGATACGCAGTATTTT
NA many TRBJ2-1 TRBV30 CAWSLGADEQFF TGTGCCTGGAGCCTGGGGGCAGATGAGCAGTTCTTC
TRBD1 many TRBJ2-7 TRBV5-1 CASSVGTAYEQYF TGCGCCAGCAGCGTAGGGACAGCATACGAGCAGTACTTC
TRBD1 few TRBJ1-1 TRBV20-1 CSSGGMNTEAFF TGCAGTTCAGGGGGGATGAACACTGAAGCTTTCTTT
NA many TRBJ2-1 TRBV29-1 CSALIGQGDYNEQFF TGCAGCGCTCTAATAGGGCAGGGAGACTACAATGAGCAGTTCTTC
NA many TRBJ2-1 TRBV20-1 CSASGGAYNEQFF TGCAGTGCTAGCGGGGGAGCCTACAATGAGCAGTTCTTC